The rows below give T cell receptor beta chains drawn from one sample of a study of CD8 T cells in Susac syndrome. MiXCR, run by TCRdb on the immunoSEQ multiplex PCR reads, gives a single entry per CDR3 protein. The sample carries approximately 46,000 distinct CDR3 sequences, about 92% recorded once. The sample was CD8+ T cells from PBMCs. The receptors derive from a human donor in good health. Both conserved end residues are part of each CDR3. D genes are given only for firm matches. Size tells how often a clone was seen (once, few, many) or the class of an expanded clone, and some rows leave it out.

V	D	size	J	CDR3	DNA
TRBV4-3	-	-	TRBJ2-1	CASSPGTGRDNEQFF	TGCGCCAGCAGCCCAGGGACTGGACGGGACAATGAGCAGTTCTTC
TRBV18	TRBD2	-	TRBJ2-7	CASSPLAGVTSYEQYF	TGTGCCAGCTCCCCTCTAGCGGGAGTGACCTCCTACGAGCAGTACTTC
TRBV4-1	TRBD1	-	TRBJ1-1	CASSQGDRAFAEAFF	TGCGCCAGCAGCCAAGGAGACAGGGCCTTCGCTGAAGCTTTCTTT
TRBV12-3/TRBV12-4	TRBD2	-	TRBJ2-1	CASSLSRTSSNEQFF	TGTGCCAGCAGTTTGAGTCGGACTAGCTCCAATGAGCAGTTCTTC
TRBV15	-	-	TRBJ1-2	CATSRSRPGYYGYTF	TGTGCCACCAGCAGATCCCGACCGGGGTACTATGGCTACACCTTC
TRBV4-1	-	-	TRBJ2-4	CASSQPSKAKNIQYF	TGCGCCAGCAGCCAACCAAGCAAAGCCAAAAACATTCAGTACTTC
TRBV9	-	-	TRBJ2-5	CASSVAQFTETQYF	TGTGCCAGCAGCGTAGCTCAGTTCACGGAGACCCAGTACTTC
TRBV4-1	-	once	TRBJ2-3	CASSQERVSTDTQYF	TGCGCCAGCAGCCAAGAAAGGGTTAGCACAGATACGCAGTATTTT
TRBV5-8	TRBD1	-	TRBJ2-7	CASSLPTGIYEQYF	TGTGCCAGCAGCCTCCCGACAGGGATCTACGAGCAGTACTTC
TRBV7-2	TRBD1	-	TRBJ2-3	CASSSGTGGVPDTQYF	TGTGCCAGCAGCTCCGGGACAGGGGGCGTCCCCGATACGCAGTATTTT
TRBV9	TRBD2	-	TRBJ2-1	CASSPIQREQILGEQFF	TGTGCCAGCAGCCCTATCCAGCGGGAGCAAATCCTGGGTGAGCAGTTCTTC
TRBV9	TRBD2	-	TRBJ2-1	CASSASGRAEQFF	TGTGCCAGCAGCGCTAGCGGGAGGGCCGAGCAGTTCTTC
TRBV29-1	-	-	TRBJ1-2	CSVEPGPAQWDYGYTF	TGCAGCGTTGAACCGGGTCCGGCCCAGTGGGACTATGGCTACACCTTC
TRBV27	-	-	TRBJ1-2	CASSFGRSYGYTF	TGTGCCAGCAGTTTCGGACGGAGCTATGGCTACACCTTC
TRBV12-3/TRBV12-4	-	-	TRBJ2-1	CASARLSSEQFF	TGTGCCAGCGCCCGACTTAGCAGCGAGCAGTTCTTC
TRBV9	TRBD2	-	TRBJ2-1	CASSDTAGGVHNEQFF	TGTGCCAGCAGCGACACCGCGGGAGGCGTCCACAATGAGCAGTTCTTC
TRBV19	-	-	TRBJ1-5	CASSWSSNSNQPQHF	TGTGCCAGTAGTTGGAGCAGTAATAGCAATCAGCCCCAGCATTTT
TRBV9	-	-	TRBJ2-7	CASSPGRPREYEQYF	TGTGCCAGCAGCCCCGGCCGGCCAAGGGAGTACGAGCAGTACTTC
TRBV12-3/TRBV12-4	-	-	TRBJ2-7	CASQEAGRPYEQYF	TGTGCCAGTCAAGAGGCAGGGCGGCCCTACGAGCAGTACTTC
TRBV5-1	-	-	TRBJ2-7	CASSTGPTTYEQYF	TGCGCCAGCAGTACGGGGCCCACGACCTACGAGCAGTACTTC
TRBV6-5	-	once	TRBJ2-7	CASSYVGEQYF	TGTGCCAGCAGTTACGTCGGCGAGCAGTACTTC
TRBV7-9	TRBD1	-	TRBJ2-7	CASSRRDSPYEQYF	TGTGCCAGCAGCCGCAGGGACAGTCCCTACGAGCAGTACTTC
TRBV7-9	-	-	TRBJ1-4	CASRLDGQTNEKLFF	TGTGCCAGCAGACTAGACGGCCAAACTAATGAAAAACTGTTTTTT
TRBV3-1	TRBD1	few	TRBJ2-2	CASSPRTGGYTGELFF	TGTGCCAGCAGCCCCCGGACAGGGGGCTACACCGGGGAGCTGTTTTTT
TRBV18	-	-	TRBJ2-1	CASSPQAAEQFF	TGTGCCAGCTCACCACAAGCGGCAGAGCAGTTCTTC
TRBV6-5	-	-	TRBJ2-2	CASSPTWKDGELFF	TGTGCCAGCAGCCCGACCTGGAAGGACGGGGAGCTGTTTTTT